These T cell receptor beta chains were read from a single sample in a study of blood T cell repertoires in COVID-19. Assay: immunoSEQ multiplex PCR; the TCRdb copy retains only in-frame clones and omits some. Counted here are about 220,000 clones, 70% to 90% occurring once; the ten biggest clones make up 2.9%. The sample was peripheral blood. The receptors derive from a man between 45 and 60 years old who had recovered from COVID-19. Both conserved end residues are part of each CDR3. D genes are given only for firm matches. Part of the rows lack a size; the others show once, few, many or a class for expanded clones.

size	D	J	V	DNA	CDR3
many	NA	TRBJ2-7	TRBV10-3	TGTGCCATCAGTGACAGGGGTTACGAGCAGTACTTC	CAISDRGYEQYF
once	NA	TRBJ2-1	TRBV19	TGTGCCAGTCGAGGGTCGGGCAATGAGCAGTTCTTC	CASRGSGNEQFF
NA	TRBD1	TRBJ2-1	TRBV30	TGTGCCTGGAGTGATGGGACAGGGCTCAATGAGCAGTTCTTC	CAWSDGTGLNEQFF
NA	NA	TRBJ2-3	TRBV5-5	TGTGCCAGCAGCCTCACTTTCACAGATACGCAGTATTTT	CASSLTFTDTQYF
once	TRBD2	TRBJ2-1	TRBV24-1	TGTGCCACCAGTGATTTTCGGGAAAGCGGGAGTGGGAACAATGAGCAGTTCTTC	CATSDFRESGSGNNEQFF
NA	TRBD1	TRBJ2-2	TRBV11-2	TGTGCCAGTACCAAGGGACAGTTCACCGGGGAGCTGTTTTTT	CASTKGQFTGELFF
NA	NA	TRBJ2-7	TRBV15	TGTGCCACCAGCAGAGATATACGTGGAGGATCCTACGAGCAGTACTTC	CATSRDIRGGSYEQYF
NA	TRBD1	TRBJ2-7	TRBV5-5	TGTGCCAGCAGCACCAACAGGGGTCCTACCTACGAGCAGTACTTC	CASSTNRGPTYEQYF
NA	NA	TRBJ2-1	TRBV9	TGTGCCAGCAGCCCAGAACGATATCAGGGAGGATGGGGGTCAGAGCAGTTCTTC	CASSPERYQGGWGSEQFF
NA	TRBD1	TRBJ2-7	TRBV27	TGTGCCAGCAGTCCCGGGACAGGAGCTACCTACGAGCAGTACTTC	CASSPGTGATYEQYF
NA	NA	TRBJ2-1	TRBV5-6	TGTGCCAGCAGCTTGGGACAGGTCTACAATGAGCAGTTCTTC	CASSLGQVYNEQFF
NA	NA	TRBJ1-2	TRBV7-9	TGTGCCAGCAGCTTCCCAGGGAACTATGGCTACACCTTC	CASSFPGNYGYTF
NA	NA	TRBJ2-5	TRBV6-5	TGTGCCAGCAGTTCCACCGGAGGGCCGGATGAGACCCAGTACTTC	CASSSTGGPDETQYF
NA	TRBD2	TRBJ2-3	TRBV5-1	TGCGCCAGCAGCTTGGCACGGACTAGCGGGAATACAGATACGCAGTATTTT	CASSLARTSGNTDTQYF